The rows below give T cell receptor beta chains drawn from one sample of a study of T cell repertoires in cytomegalovirus infection. Their specific antigens are unknown. MiXCR was run by TCRdb on the reads, yielding one entry per CDR3 protein. The sample yields 700,000 to 950,000 distinct CDR3 sequences, 32% seen once. This specimen was cultured CD8+ T cells from PBMCs, taken from culture after CMV antigen stimulation. These receptors came from a human donor in good health (CMV status not recorded). Some clones in this sample may be carry-over from other donors' samples. Each CDR3 is given with its conserved first and last residue. Fields, in order: J gene, D gene, CDR3 length, clone size, V gene, CDR3 DNA, CDR3 protein. The D gene is left open where the match is weak. Expanded clones are given a class, and other clones once, few, many or no size at all.

>TRBJ2-1|TRBD1|15|.|TRBV3-1
TGTGCCAGTAAAGATCGACAGGGGTCGCGCGCTGAGCAGTTCTTC
CASKDRQGSRAEQFF
>TRBJ2-5|TRBD2|16|many|TRBV7-8
TGTGCCAGCAGCTTATGGGCTAGCGGGGGCCAAGAGACCCAGTACTTC
CASSLWASGGQETQYF
>TRBJ2-5|.|14|.|TRBV7-3
TGTGCCAGCAGCCCTCTGGGGGTTCAAGAGACCCAGTACTTC
CASSPLGVQETQYF
>TRBJ2-1|.|14|.|TRBV19
TGTGCCAGTAGTATAGGCCAAAAGCTCAATGAGCAGTTCTTC
CASSIGQKLNEQFF
>TRBJ1-1|TRBD1|12|.|TRBV6-1
TGTGCCAGCCGGGACAGGGGGTTTGAAGCTTTCTTT
CASRDRGFEAFF
>TRBJ2-3|.|14|few|TRBV6-1
TGTGCCAGCAGGACGGTGGGGTTCACAGATACGCAGTATTTT
CASRTVGFTDTQYF
>TRBJ2-3|TRBD1|14|many|TRBV7-9
TGTGCCAGCAGCTTCGGACAGGACAAAGATACGCAGTATTTT
CASSFGQDKDTQYF
>TRBJ2-7|TRBD1|14|.|TRBV7-6
TGTGTCAGCAGCTATGGACAGGGGGAATACGAGCAGTACTTC
CVSSYGQGEYEQYF
>TRBJ2-3|.|13|many|TRBV7-8
TGTGCCAGCAGCCCGAGATACACAGATACGCAGTATTTT
CASSPRYTDTQYF
>TRBJ1-1|.|19|few|TRBV19
TGTGCCACCACCCCCAGGGGTGGTCCCTACATGAGTGGTAGCACTGAAGCTTTCTTT
CATTPRGGPYMSGSTEAFF
>TRBJ1-2|.|16|.|TRBV6-1
TGTGCCAGCAGTGAATCTCCCCTCTCCGACAGCTATGGCTACACCTTC
CASSESPLSDSYGYTF
>TRBJ2-2|.|14|many|TRBV12-3/TRBV12-4
TGTGCCAGCAGTTCAGACGGGAACACCGGGGAGCTGTTTTTT
CASSSDGNTGELFF
>TRBJ2-7|.|13|many|TRBV7-7
TGTGCTAGCAGCTTTGGGGAGTCCTACGAGCAGTACTTC
CASSFGESYEQYF
>TRBJ2-2|.|19|many|TRBV7-6
TGTGCCAGCAGCTTAGAATGGGCCAGGGTCATAGCGAACACCGGGGAGCTGTTTTTT
CASSLEWARVIANTGELFF
>TRBJ2-7|TRBD1|15|many|TRBV12-3/TRBV12-4
TGTGCCAGCAGTTCCTTGGGACAGGGTATACACGAGCAGTACTTC
CASSSLGQGIHEQYF
>TRBJ2-5|.|16|few|TRBV19
TGTGCCAGTAGTCCCCCCCCAGCACTCCTGGCCGAGACCCAGTACTTC
CASSPPPALLAETQYF
>TRBJ1-1|.|15|few|TRBV6-6
TGTGCCAGCAGTTACACGACAGATCCTCCGGATGAAGCTTTCTTT
CASSYTTDPPDEAFF
>TRBJ2-6|TRBD1|15|.|TRBV6-4
TGTGCCAGCAGTGGAGGGGGCGCTGGGGCCAACGTCCTGACTTTC
CASSGGGAGANVLTF
>TRBJ2-2|TRBD2|17|once|TRBV5-6
TGTGCCAGCAGCTTTGGGACTAGCGGGGACACAACCGGGGAGCTGTTTTTT
CASSFGTSGDTTGELFF
>TRBJ1-1|.|13|.|TRBV28
TGTGCCAACAGTTTTGCAGAGTTAAGGGGAGCTTTCTTT
CANSFAELRGAFF
>TRBJ2-3|TRBD2|16|.|TRBV27
TGTGCCAGCAGTTTATCTAGCGGGGGGACCACAGATACGCAGTATTTT
CASSLSSGGTTDTQYF
>TRBJ1-4|TRBD1|16|.|TRBV20-1
TGCAGTGCTAGAGATCAGGGGACAGGGGGCGGGGAAAAACTGTTTTTT
CSARDQGTGGGEKLFF